A single sample gave rise to the 3 T cell receptor beta chains below, sequenced in a study of cytomegalovirus exposure and HLA in healthy donors. Sequencing used immunoSEQ multiplex PCR; TCRdb keeps in-frame clones, though not all of them. The repertoire consists of roughly 260,000 clones, with just under 90% occurring once and the leading ten covering approximately 2.5%. Sequenced input: PBMCs. The receptors stem from a man in his late teens or twenties in good health and CMV-seronegative.

The rearrangement links TRBV30 to TRBJ2-1; perhaps TRBD2 as D (6 bases). The V gene's germline CDR1 is GTSNPN and CDR2 SVGIG (reference sequence). V was shortened by 5 bases and J by 8 bases, with 10 bases between the two germline ends. The CDR3 length is 11 residues. CDR3 in amino acids: CAWAGGHEQFF. Here the CDR3 DNA reads TGTGCCTGGGCCGGGGGTCATGAGCAGTTCTTC.

The chain couples TRBV7-7 to TRBJ1-6; perhaps TRBD1 as D (6 bases). From germline, CDR1 is SSHAT and CDR2 FNYEAQ (reference sequence). This CDR3 has 16 residues. V lost 2 bases and J lost 0, with 8 bases in between. The CDR3 here is CASSLPDSSYNSPLHF. The CDR3 nucleotides read TGTGCCAGCAGCTTACCGGACAGCTCCTATAATTCACCCCTCCACTTT. Full variable domain (rest looked up from reference TRBV7-7 and TRBJ1-6): GAGVSQSPRYKVTKRGQDVTLRCDPISSHATLYWYQQALGQGPEFLTYFNYEAQPDKSGLPSDRFSAERPEGSISTLTIQRTEQRDSAMYRCASSLPDSSYNSPLHFGNGTRLTVT.

Only one count was recorded for this clone. This chain connects TRBV2 to TRBJ2-2, with 9 bases fitting TRBD1. CDR1 is SNHLY, CDR2 FYNNEI, per germline. The length of the CDR3 is 19 residues. Germline trimming cut 7 bases from V and 6 bases from J; bases unmatched to any gene: 21. In nucleotides, the CDR3 is TGTGCCAGCACGTACGATCAGTCTACCGGGACAGGGTTGTCCGGGGAGCTGTTTTTT. It encodes CASTYDQSTGTGLSGELFF.